The source of this T cell receptor (beta chain) is a study of T cell responses to AZD1222 COVID-19 vaccine. Study summary: Pooled in the analysis were second doses at about 4 or about 12 weeks. Notes on the study in general: Baseline seropositivity characterized only six or seven AZD1222 recipients. Nearly half of the spike-specific TCRs reportedly recognize variant regions that carry no mutations.

This CDR3 region has 15 residues. Deletions cut 0 bases from V and 4 bases from J, with 12 bases between. The germline V gene encodes CDR1 SGHTA and CDR2 FQGNSA. On this clone itself: Its target is unknown.

Using immunoSEQ multiplex PCR, the repertoire was profiled, and TCRdb retains in-frame clones only, with some absent. The sample lists tens of thousands of clones; about four fifths were seen once. The chain is built from TRBV7-2 and TRBJ2-5; D remains unclear. The specimen comprised peripheral blood, sampled on day 0 of AZD1222 vaccination. The TCR originated in an adult in good health. The CDR3 here is CASSLAGRVGETQYF. The DNA for the CDR3 is TGTGCCAGCAGCTTAGCTGGCCGCGTTGGAGAGACCCAGTACTTC.